The T cell receptor (beta chain) under discussion was sequenced for a study of identical twins. General study points: Interpretation of the results relied on cross-sectional statistical analysis and not on following the same donors. Clonotypes of the beta chain that were abundant in cord blood carried fewer insertions (memory repertoires showed none). Alpha sequences that were out-of-frame and twin-shared showed an excess of low generation probability. Twins shared beta out-of-frame sequences in excess, but this excess was weaker.

Deletions cut 8 bases from V and 0 bases from J, with 20 bases between. The CDR3 totals 17 residues. CDR1 and CDR2 from the germline V gene are MRHNA and SNTAGT. TCRdb passed the 5' RACE reads through MiXCR, listing each CDR3 protein once. The data show 350,000 or so distinct CDR3 sequences, with around 9.7% seen just once and 7.5% to 9.5% held by the top ten. This clonotype was seen repeatedly, ten times or more. The antigen is undetermined. The chain employs TRBV6-4 and TRBJ1-5, with D hard to call. The sample taken for sequencing was naive T cells sorted from blood. The clonotype originates from a woman aged 45-65 years in good health. CDR3: CASGFSIRDGSNQPQHF. Written as DNA, the CDR3 is TGTGCCAGCGGCTTCTCAATTCGCGACGGTAGCAATCAGCCCCAGCATTTT.